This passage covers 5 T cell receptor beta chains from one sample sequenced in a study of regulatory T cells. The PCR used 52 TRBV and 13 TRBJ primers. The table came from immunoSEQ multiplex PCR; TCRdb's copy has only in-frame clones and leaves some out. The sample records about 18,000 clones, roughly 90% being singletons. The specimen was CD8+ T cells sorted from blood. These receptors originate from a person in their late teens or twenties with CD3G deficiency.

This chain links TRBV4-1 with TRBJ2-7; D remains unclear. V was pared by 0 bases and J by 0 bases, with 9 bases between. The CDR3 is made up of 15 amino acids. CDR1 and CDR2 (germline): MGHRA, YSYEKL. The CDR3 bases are TGCGCCAGCAGCCAAGATGTAGCACCCTCCTACGAGCAGTACTTC. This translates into CASSQDVAPSYEQYF.

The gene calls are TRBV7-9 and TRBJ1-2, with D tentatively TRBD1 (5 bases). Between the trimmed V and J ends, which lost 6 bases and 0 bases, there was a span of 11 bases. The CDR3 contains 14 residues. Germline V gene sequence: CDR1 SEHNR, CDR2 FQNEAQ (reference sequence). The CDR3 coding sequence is TGTGCCAGCAGTTCGGGGGGGACTAACTATGGCTACACCTTC. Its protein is CASSSGGTNYGYTF.

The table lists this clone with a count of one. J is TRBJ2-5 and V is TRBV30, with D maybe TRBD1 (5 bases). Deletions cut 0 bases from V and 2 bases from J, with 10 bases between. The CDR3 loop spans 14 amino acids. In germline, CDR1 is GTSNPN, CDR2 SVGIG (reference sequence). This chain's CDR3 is CAWSVTVGQETQYF. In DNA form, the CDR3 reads TGTGCCTGGAGTGTGACAGTCGGGCAAGAGACCCAGTACTTC.

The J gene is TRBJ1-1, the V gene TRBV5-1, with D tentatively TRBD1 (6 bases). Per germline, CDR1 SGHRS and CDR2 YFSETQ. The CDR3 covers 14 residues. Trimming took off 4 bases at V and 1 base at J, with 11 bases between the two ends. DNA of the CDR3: TGCGCCAGCAGCCTAAAGGGGGGGAACACTGAAGCTTTCTTT. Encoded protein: CASSLKGGNTEAFF.

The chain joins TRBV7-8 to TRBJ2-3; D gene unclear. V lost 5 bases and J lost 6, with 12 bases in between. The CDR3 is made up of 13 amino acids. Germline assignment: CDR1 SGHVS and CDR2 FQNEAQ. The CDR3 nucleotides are TGTGCCAGCAGCCCGCCCTCGAGGGATACGCAGTATTTT. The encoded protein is CASSPPSRDTQYF.